One sample yielded the 12 T cell receptor beta chains listed below, sequenced in a study of human T cells and chemical hapten exposure. Described time point: patch test 1, 2 weeks after DPC sensitization. Treatment denoted: therapeutic diphenylcyclopropenone sensitization with weekly scalp DPC. TCRdb independently ran MiXCR on the RACE reads; one entry per CDR3 protein. This table holds 79,000 or so distinct CDR3 sequences, 10% found once. The starting material was whole blood, obtained in connection with sensitization to the hapten diphenylcyclopropenone (DPC). The source of these receptors is a woman between 45 and 60 years old with alopecia areata. Some clones in this sample may be carry-over from other donors' samples.

This clonotype occurred a few times. As DNA, the CDR3 is TGCAGCGCCTCATATCCATCGGCCGAGCAGTACTTC. It is translated as CSASYPSAEQYF. The V and J genes are TRBV29-1 and TRBJ2-7; D ambiguous. From germline, CDR1 is SQVTM and CDR2 ANQGSEA. V lost 7 bases to trimming and J lost 6 bases, with 16 bases between them. The CDR3 consists of 12 residues.

This clonotype was seen a handful of times. The gene calls are TRBV28 and TRBJ1-3; unclear D gene. Germline V lookup: CDR1 MDHEN, CDR2 SYDVKM. V lost 7 bases, J lost 0 bases, and 4 bases lay in between. The CDR3 sequence is 12 residues long. Here the CDR3 reads CASTASGNTIYF. In nucleotides, the CDR3 is TGTGCCAGCACAGCCTCTGGAAACACCATATATTTT.

The chain recombines TRBV7-9 with TRBJ1-6, with 9 bases lining up with TRBD1. CDR3 length equals 17 residues. CDR1 and CDR2 from the germline V gene are SEHNR and FQNEAQ (reference sequence). Trimming at V came to 1 base and at J to 2 bases, leaving 3 bases not matched to a gene. In nucleotides, the CDR3 is TGTGCCAGCAGCTTAGGACAGGGGGGAGCCTATAATTCACCCCTCCACTTT. This codes for CASSLGQGGAYNSPLHF.

The V call is TRBV20-1, the J call TRBJ2-5; 9 bases align to TRBD2. Per the germline V gene, CDR1 is DFQATT and CDR2 is SNEGSKA (reference sequence). The trim removed 5 bases at V and 1 base at J, leaving 5 bases unmatched. The CDR3 is 14 amino acids. The CDR3 region has the DNA TGCAGTGCTTCCCTAGCGGGGCGCCAAGAGACCCAGTACTTC. This encodes CSASLAGRQETQYF.

This clonotype was counted at least ten times. The chain couples TRBV4-1 to TRBJ2-3, with 10 bases that match TRBD1. CDR3 size: 22 residues. The V gene's germline CDR1 is MGHRA and CDR2 YSYEKL. The V and J ends lost 3 bases and 3 bases, in that order; junction bases with no gene match: 24. This CDR3 is CASSQRQGAEYDYPGRTDTQYF. Written as DNA, the CDR3 is TGCGCCAGCAGCCAGCGACAGGGGGCCGAGTACGACTACCCCGGTAGGACAGATACGCAGTATTTT.

This clonotype appeared many times. This rearrangement joins TRBV20-1 to TRBJ2-3; D tentatively fits TRBD1 or TRBD2 (6 bases each). CDR3 length: 12 amino acids. The germline V gene has CDR1 DFQATT and CDR2 SNEGSKA (reference sequence). DNA of the CDR3: TGCAGCCCCGGAGGGGGATGGGATACGCAGTATTTT. Residues: CSPGGGWDTQYF.

This clonotype turned up a few times. The rearrangement links TRBV29-1 to TRBJ2-3; 9 bases agree with TRBD2. V gave up 5 bases and J gave up 2 bases; unmatched junction bases: 5. The CDR3 has 14 residues. Germline CDR1 is SQVTM and CDR2 is ANQGSEA. The CDR3 DNA reads TGCAGCGTTTCTAGCGGGGTTATCACAGATACGCAGTATTTT. Amino acids: CSVSSGVITDTQYF.

CDR3 DNA: TGTGCCAGCAGCTATCTAGCGGGAGGGCAAGAGACCCAGTACTTC. Its protein product is CASSYLAGGQETQYF. The chain joins TRBV7-9 to TRBJ2-5; 12 bases agree with TRBD2. The CDR3 length is 15 residues. Losses at the gene ends were 4 bases for V and 2 bases for J; bases not matched to a gene: 2. CDR1 SEHNR and CDR2 FQNEAQ come from the germline V gene (reference sequence).

There are a few counts of this clonotype. The CDR3 here is CASSPWQGEQYF. CDR3 bases: TGTGCCAGCTCACCATGGCAGGGCGAGCAGTACTTC. V gene TRBV18 combines with J gene TRBJ2-7, with D possibly TRBD1 on 5 matching bases. V was trimmed by 2 bases and J by 6 bases, leaving 8 bases between them. CDR3 length equals 12 residues. CDR1 KGHSH and CDR2 LQKENI come from the germline V gene.

This clonotype has just a few counts. CDR3 DNA sequence: TGTGCCAGCACCCGTGGCGGGCCCCCAGATACGCAGTATTTT. Translated, it gives CASTRGGPPDTQYF. The genes are TRBV6-5 and TRBJ2-3, with a tentative D call TRBD2 (5 bases). The CDR3 runs 14 residues. CDR1 is MNHEY and CDR2 is SVGAGI in the germline V gene. V dropped 7 bases and J dropped 4 bases, with 15 bases sitting between them.

Only a few counts were recorded for this clonotype. V is TRBV14 and J is TRBJ2-1, with 10 bases identical to TRBD1. This CDR3 has 15 amino acids. V shed 4 bases and J 3 bases; nucleotides not matched to a gene: 3. Germline CDR1 is SGHDN and CDR2 is FVKESK. Here the CDR3 DNA reads TGTGCCAGCAGCCCGGGACAGGGGCTCTACAATGAGCAGTTCTTC. This translates into CASSPGQGLYNEQFF.

The chain employs TRBV12-3 or TRBV12-4 and TRBJ2-2; D assignment may be TRBD1 or TRBD2 (5 bases each). The CDR3 has 14 residues. V was clipped by 8 bases and J by 2 bases, with 12 bases between them. The DNA of the CDR3 is TGTGCCAGCCCCGGGGCCTTCAACACCGGGGAGCTGTTTTTT. Its translation: CASPGAFNTGELFF.